This T cell receptor beta chain emerged from a study of OX40 agonist ivuxolimab in advanced cancers. The study, taken as a whole, reports: CD8+ T cells were the subset that, on average, had more expanded clones than CD4+. Also showing low normalized T-cell clonal expansion were some of the nonresponders.

The germline CDR1 and CDR2 sequences are SGHNT and YYREEE (reference sequence). The V segment lost 2 bases and the J segment 6 bases; nucleotides outside the gene matches: 6. CDR3 length: 15 residues. The method was immunoSEQ multiplex PCR; TCRdb's version includes in-frame clones alone and lacks a portion of them. The table records more than 70,000 clones, roughly 93% of them present only once. Concerning this clone: Its specificity is not known.

Sample: CD4+ or CD8+ T cells sorted from blood, taken in a trial of the OX40 agonist ivuxolimab. V is TRBV5-4 and J is TRBJ1-3; TRBD1 agrees at 9 bases. The receptor was derived from an adult with an advanced solid tumor such as melanoma, head and neck, liver or kidney cancer. The CDR3 nucleotides read TGTGCCAGCAGCTTTGGACAGGGGATGGTAAACACCATATATTTT. Protein: CASSFGQGMVNTIYF.